This TCR beta chain came from a study of OX40 agonist ivuxolimab in advanced cancers. Profiled with immunoSEQ multiplex PCR; TCRdb holds only in-frame clones, not every one. Altogether 20,000 or so clones are present, around 77% being singletons, with the ten largest covering more than 15%. Per germline, CDR1 KGHSH and CDR2 LQKENI. This CDR3 is 16 amino acids long. V shed 2 bases and J shed 4 bases, with 15 bases lying between them. The clonotype comes from an adult with an advanced solid tumor such as melanoma, head and neck, liver or kidney cancer. The chain has TRBV18 and TRBJ1-5; D remains ambiguous. Sequencing was performed on CD4+ or CD8+ T cells sorted from blood, taken in a trial of the OX40 agonist ivuxolimab. The CDR3 DNA is TGTGCCAGCTCACCAAGTACGGCCGGAGGGAATCAGCCCCAGCATTTT. Amino acid sequence: CASSPSTAGGNQPQHF.